This T cell receptor beta chain came from a study of CD8+ T cells in alopecia areata. Overall study: Tofacitinib administration to treated patients was oral, at 5 to 10 mg twice daily.

Lesional scalp punch biopsies and peripheral blood came from alopecia areata patients. As the sequencing template, cDNA was produced by extracting RNA and reverse transcribing it. Method: immunoSEQ multiplex PCR; TCRdb's copy keeps in-frame clones and lacks some. The sample has roughly 250,000 clones; under 70% are singletons. As for this clone: Its target is not known.

Study results and caveats: The study found TCR sharing across patients less clear than in mice, possibly for HLA reasons. Affected lesional scalp, above all in alopecia totalis/universalis, was more clonal than normal scalp.

CDR1 and CDR2 (germline): SGHAT, FQNNGV. The germline V and J ends were trimmed by 5 bases and 4 bases, with 8 bases remaining between them. The length of the CDR3 is 12 residues. This receptor was taken from a human donor with alopecia areata. Specimen: CD4+ T cells sorted from blood, collected at week 0. The chain links TRBV11-2 to TRBJ2-5; the D is unclear. In DNA, the CDR3 is TGTGCCAGCAGCAGGTATCGAGAGACCCAGTACTTC. Translated, it gives CASSRYRETQYF.